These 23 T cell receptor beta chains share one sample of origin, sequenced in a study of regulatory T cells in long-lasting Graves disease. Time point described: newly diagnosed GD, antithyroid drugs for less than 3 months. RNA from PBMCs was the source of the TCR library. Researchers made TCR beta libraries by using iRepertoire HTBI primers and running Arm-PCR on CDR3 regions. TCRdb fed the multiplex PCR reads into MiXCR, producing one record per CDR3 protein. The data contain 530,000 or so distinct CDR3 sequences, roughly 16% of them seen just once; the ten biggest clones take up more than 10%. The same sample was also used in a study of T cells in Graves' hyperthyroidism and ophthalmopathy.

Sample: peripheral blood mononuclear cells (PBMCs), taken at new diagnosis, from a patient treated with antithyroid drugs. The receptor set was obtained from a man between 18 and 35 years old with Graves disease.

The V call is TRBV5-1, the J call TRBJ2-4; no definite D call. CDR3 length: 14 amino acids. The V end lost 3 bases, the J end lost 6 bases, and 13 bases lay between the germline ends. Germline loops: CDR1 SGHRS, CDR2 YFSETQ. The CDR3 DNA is TGCGCCAGCAGCTCTGACCGCCGTGGAAACATTCAGTACTTC. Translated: CASSSDRRGNIQYF.

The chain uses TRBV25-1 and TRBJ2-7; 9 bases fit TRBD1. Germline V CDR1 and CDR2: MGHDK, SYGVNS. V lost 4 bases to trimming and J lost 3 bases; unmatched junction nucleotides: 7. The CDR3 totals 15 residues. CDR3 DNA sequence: TGTGCCAGCAGTGGTTGGGACAGGGTTTTCTACGAGCAGTACTTC. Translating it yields CASSGWDRVFYEQYF.

The CDR3 sequence: CASSMTGIYEQYF. CDR3 DNA sequence: TGTGCCAGTAGTATGACAGGGATTTACGAGCAGTACTTC. The chain couples TRBV19 to TRBJ2-7, with 7 bases fitting TRBD1. The CDR3 loop spans 13 amino acids. Germline-derived CDR1 and CDR2 are LNHDA and SQIVND (reference sequence). The V and J ends lost 3 bases and 4 bases, in that order; junction bases with no gene match: 3. The full variable domain, its missing parts supplied by reference TRBV19 and TRBJ2-7, is DGGITQSPKYLFRKEGQNVTLSCEQNLNHDAMYWYRQDPGQGLRLIYYSQIVNDFQKGDIAEGYSVSREKKESFPLTVTSAQKNPTAFYLCASSMTGIYEQYFGPGTRLTVT.

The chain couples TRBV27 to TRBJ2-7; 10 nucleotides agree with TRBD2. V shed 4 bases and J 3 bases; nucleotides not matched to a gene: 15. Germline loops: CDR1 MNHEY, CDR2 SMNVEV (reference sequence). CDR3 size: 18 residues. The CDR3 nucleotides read TGTGCCAGCAGTTCCTCCCCCGGGACTAGCGTCGGCCACTACGAGCAGTACTTC. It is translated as CASSSSPGTSVGHYEQYF.

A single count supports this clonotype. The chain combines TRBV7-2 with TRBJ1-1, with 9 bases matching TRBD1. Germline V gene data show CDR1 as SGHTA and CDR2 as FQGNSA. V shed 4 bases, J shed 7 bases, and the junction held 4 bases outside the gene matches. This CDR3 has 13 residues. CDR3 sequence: CASSYPGQGEAFF. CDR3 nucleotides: TGTGCCAGCAGCTATCCGGGACAGGGTGAAGCTTTCTTT.

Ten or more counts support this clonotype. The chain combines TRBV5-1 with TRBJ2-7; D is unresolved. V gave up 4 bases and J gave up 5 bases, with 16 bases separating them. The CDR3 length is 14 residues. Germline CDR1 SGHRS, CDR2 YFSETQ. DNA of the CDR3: TGCGCCAGCAGCCAGGACCGTTTTCGGCACGAGCAGTACTTC. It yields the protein CASSQDRFRHEQYF.

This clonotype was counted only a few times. CDR3 in amino acids: CAISPRDGSYEQYF. The CDR3 DNA follows: TGTGCCATCAGTCCCCGGGACGGATCCTACGAGCAGTACTTC. This sequence joins TRBV10-3 and TRBJ2-7, with D perhaps being TRBD1 or TRBD2 (5 bases each). There are 14 residues in the CDR3. CDR1 is ENHRY and CDR2 is SYGVKD in the germline V gene. The ends were cut back, 5 bases at V and 1 base at J, with 12 bases in the middle.

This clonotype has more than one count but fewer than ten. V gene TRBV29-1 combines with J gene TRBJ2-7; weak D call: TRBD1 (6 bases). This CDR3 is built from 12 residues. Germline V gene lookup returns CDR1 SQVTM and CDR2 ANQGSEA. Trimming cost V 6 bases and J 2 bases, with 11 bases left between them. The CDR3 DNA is TGCAGCGTCATGACAGGAGCCTACGAGCAGTACTTC. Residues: CSVMTGAYEQYF.

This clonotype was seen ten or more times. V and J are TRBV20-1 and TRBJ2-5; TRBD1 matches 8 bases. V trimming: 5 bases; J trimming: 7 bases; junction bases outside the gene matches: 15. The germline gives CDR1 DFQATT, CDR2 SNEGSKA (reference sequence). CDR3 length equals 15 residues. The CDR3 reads CSAEKGDRPKGTQYF. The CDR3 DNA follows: TGCAGTGCTGAGAAGGGGGACAGGCCGAAGGGGACCCAGTACTTC.

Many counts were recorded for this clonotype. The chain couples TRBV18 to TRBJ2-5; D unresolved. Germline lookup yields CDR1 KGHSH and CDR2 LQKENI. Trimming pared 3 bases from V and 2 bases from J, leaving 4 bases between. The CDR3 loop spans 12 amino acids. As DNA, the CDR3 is TGTGCCAGCTCACCTCGGCAAGAGACCCAGTACTTC. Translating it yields CASSPRQETQYF.

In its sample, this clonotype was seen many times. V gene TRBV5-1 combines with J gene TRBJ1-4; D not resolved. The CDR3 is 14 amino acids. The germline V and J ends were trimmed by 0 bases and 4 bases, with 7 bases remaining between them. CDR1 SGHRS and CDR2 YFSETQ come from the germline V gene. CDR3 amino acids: CASSLGQNNEKLFF. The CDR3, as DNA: TGCGCCAGCAGCTTGGGACAAAATAATGAAAAACTGTTTTTT.

For the CDR3, the DNA is TGTGCCAGCGGGACAGGGTACAATCAGCCCCAGCATTTT. Translation gives CASGTGYNQPQHF. The gene calls are TRBV25-1 and TRBJ1-5, with 9 bases fitting TRBD1. From germline, CDR1 is MGHDK and CDR2 SYGVNS. The CDR3 length is 13 residues. The V and J ends lost 8 bases and 3 bases, in that order; junction bases with no gene match: 2.

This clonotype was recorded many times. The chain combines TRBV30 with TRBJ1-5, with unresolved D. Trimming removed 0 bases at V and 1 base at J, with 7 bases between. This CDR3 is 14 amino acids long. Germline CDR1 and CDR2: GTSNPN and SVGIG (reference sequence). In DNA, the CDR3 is TGTGCCTGGAGTGTAAAGCGAAGCAATCAGCCCCAGCATTTT. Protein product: CAWSVKRSNQPQHF.

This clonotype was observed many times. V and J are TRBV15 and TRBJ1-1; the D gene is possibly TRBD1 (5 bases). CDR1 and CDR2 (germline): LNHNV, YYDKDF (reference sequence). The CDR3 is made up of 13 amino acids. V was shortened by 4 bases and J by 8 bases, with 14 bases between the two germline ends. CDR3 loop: CATSTRDRREAFF. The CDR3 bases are TGTGCCACCAGCACCCGGGACCGAAGAGAAGCTTTCTTT.

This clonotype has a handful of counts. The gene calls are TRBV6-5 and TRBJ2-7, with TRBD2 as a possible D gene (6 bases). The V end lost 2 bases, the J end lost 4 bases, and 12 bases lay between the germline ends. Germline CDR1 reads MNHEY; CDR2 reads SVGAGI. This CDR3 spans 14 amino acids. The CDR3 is CASSYRAGSYEQYF. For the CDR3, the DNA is TGTGCCAGCAGTTACAGGGCCGGGAGTTACGAGCAGTACTTC.

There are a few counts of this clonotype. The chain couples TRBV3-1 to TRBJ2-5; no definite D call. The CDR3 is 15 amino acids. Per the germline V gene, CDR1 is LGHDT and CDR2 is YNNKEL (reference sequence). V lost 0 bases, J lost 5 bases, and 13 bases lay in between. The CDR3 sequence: CASSQDIGAWETQYF. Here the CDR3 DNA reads TGTGCCAGCAGCCAAGATATTGGAGCTTGGGAGACCCAGTACTTC.

The CDR3 spells CSARDPGTHGYTF. CDR3 DNA: TGCAGTGCTAGAGATCCCGGGACCCATGGCTACACCTTC. The chain employs TRBV20-1 and TRBJ1-2; a weak D match, TRBD1 (5 bases). Deletions cut 0 bases from V and 6 bases from J, with 11 bases between. There are 13 residues in the CDR3. Germline V gene lookup returns CDR1 DFQATT and CDR2 SNEGSKA (reference sequence).

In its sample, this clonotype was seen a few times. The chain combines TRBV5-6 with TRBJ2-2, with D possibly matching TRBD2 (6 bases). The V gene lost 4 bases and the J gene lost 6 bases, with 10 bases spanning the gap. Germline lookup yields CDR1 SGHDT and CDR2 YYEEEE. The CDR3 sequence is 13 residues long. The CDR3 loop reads CASSLATPGELFF. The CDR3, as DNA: TGTGCCAGCAGCCTAGCGACACCCGGGGAGCTGTTTTTT.

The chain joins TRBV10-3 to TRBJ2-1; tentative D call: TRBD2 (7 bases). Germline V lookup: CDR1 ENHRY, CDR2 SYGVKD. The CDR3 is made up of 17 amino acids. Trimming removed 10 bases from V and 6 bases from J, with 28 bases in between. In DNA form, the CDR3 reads TGTGCCACCAGGGGCGTTAGCGGGCCTATTTTAGGCAATGAGCAGTTCTTC. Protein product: CATRGVSGPILGNEQFF.

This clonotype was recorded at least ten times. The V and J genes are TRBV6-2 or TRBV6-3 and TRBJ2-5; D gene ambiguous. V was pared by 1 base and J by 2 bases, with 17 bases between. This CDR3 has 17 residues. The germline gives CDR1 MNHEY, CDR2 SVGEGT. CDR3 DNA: TGTGCCAGCAGTTACTTAGAAACGAGCTCCCGTCAAGAGACCCAGTACTTC. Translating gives CASSYLETSSRQETQYF.

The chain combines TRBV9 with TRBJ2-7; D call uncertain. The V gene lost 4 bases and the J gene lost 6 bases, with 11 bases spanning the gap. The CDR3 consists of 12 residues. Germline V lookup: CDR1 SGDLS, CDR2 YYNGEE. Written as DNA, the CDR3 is TGTGCCAGCAGCATAGCATCGGGCGAGCAGTACTTC. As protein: CASSIASGEQYF. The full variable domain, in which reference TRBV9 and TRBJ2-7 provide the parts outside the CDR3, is DSGVTQTPKHLITATGQRVTLRCSPRSGDLSVYWYQQSLDQGLQFLIQYYNGEERAKGNILERFSAQQFPDLHSELNLSSLELGDSALYFCASSIASGEQYFGPGTRLTVT.

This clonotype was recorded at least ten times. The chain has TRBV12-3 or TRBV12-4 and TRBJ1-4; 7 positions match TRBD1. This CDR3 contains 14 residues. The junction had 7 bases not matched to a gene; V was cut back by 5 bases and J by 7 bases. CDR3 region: CASSPGGRIEKLFF. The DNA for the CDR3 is TGTGCCAGCAGTCCAGGGGGGAGGATTGAAAAACTGTTTTTT.

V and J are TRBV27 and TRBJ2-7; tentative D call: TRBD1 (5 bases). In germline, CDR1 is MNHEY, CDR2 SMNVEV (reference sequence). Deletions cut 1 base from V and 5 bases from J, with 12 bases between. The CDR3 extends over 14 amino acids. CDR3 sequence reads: CASSLYFGRDEQYF. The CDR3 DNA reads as TGTGCCAGCAGTTTATACTTTGGCAGGGACGAGCAGTACTTC.